Below, one T cell receptor beta chain is given with its context. What it binds is unknown. TCRdb keeps only in-frame clones here, not all; method: immunoSEQ multiplex PCR. The table includes tens of thousands of clones, approximately 91% detected once. This specimen belongs to a study of OX40 agonist ivuxolimab in advanced cancers. Across the whole study: From about 23 to 85 years was the age range, with a mean of around 54 years, and 70% to 85% were male. Study findings and constraints: Compared with others, partial responders at 0.1-3.0 mg/kg displayed clonal expansion among the lowest. Researchers did not establish what antigens the expanded peripheral T cells target.

CDR1 is SGHTA, CDR2 FQGNSA, per germline. The V gene lost 5 bases and the J gene lost 4 bases, with 14 bases spanning the gap. The length of the CDR3 is 15 residues. The specimen was CD4+ or CD8+ T cells sorted from blood, collected in a trial of the OX40 agonist ivuxolimab. The source of this sequence is an adult with an advanced solid tumor such as melanoma, head and neck, liver or kidney cancer. The V call is TRBV7-2, the J call TRBJ2-2, with no clear D. In DNA, the CDR3 is TGTGCCAGCAGCCTTTCGACAAGCGCCACCGGGGAGCTGTTTTTT. It specifies CASSLSTSATGELFF.